One TCR beta chain is described in this entry. Its antigen is as yet unknown. The sample comes from a study of PD-1 blockade in classical Hodgkin lymphoma. Findings and limits, study-wide: A reduction in baseline TCR diversity was reportedly seen in newly diagnosed patients relative to healthy donors.

Relapse after autologous stem cell transplantation occurred in every patient, and brentuximab vedotin exposure varied. Produced via immunoSEQ multiplex PCR; TCRdb's table is partial and in-frame only. The table has around 15,000 clones, around 80% seen once. This receptor was obtained from a human donor with classical Hodgkin lymphoma. Material: peripheral blood mononuclear cells (PBMCs), obtained before the second cycle of nivolumab.

CDR3: CASSWGGSYNEQFF. The CDR3 nucleotides read TGTGCCAGCAGTTGGGGGGGTTCCTACAATGAGCAGTTCTTC. This sequence joins TRBV27 and TRBJ2-1; TRBD2 matches at 7 bases. Germline V gives CDR1 MNHEY, CDR2 SMNVEV (reference sequence). This CDR3 is 14 amino acids long. V lost 4 bases, J lost 1 base, and 1 base stayed unmatched.